One and the same sample provided the 15 T cell receptor beta chains below, sequenced in a study of T cell responses to AZD1222 COVID-19 vaccine. The table came from immunoSEQ multiplex PCR; TCRdb's copy has only in-frame clones and leaves some out. This sample has about 100,000 clones, with approximately 83% found just once. The specimen was peripheral blood, collected on day 0 of AZD1222 vaccination. These receptor sequences come from an adult in good health.

V is TRBV5-1 and J is TRBJ1-1, with TRBD1 matching 9 bases. CDR3 length equals 14 residues. With V trimmed by 4 bases and J by 6 bases, 7 bases remained unmatched. Germline CDR1 is SGHRS and CDR2 is YFSETQ. The CDR3 nucleotides read TGCGCCAGCAGCACCGGACAGGGGATGGCTGAAGCTTTCTTT. Encoded protein: CASSTGQGMAEAFF.

The chain has TRBV5-1 and TRBJ1-6, with D perhaps TRBD1 (5 bases). The germline V gene encodes CDR1 SGHRS and CDR2 YFSETQ. Trimming left V 4 bases short and J 6 bases short, with 11 bases between. The CDR3 contains 14 residues. CDR3 sequence reads: CASSRDGPNSPLHF. In nucleotides, the CDR3 is TGCGCCAGCAGCCGGGACGGTCCTAATTCACCCCTCCACTTT.

The chain has TRBV6-5 and TRBJ2-7; 9 positions agree with TRBD1. Germline CDR1 reads MNHEY; CDR2 reads SVGAGI. The CDR3 extends over 14 amino acids. Trimming at V came to 7 bases and at J to 9 bases, leaving 13 bases not matched to a gene. CDR3 region: CASTTGTGFEGQYF. The CDR3 DNA follows: TGTGCCAGCACAACCGGGACAGGGTTTGAGGGGCAGTACTTC.

The chain uses TRBV29-1 and TRBJ2-2; unclear D gene. V gave up 7 bases and J gave up 5 bases, with 11 bases separating them. The CDR3 runs to 12 residues. Germline CDR1 and CDR2: SQVTM and ANQGSEA. The CDR3 here is CSATSDTGELFF. CDR3 DNA sequence: TGCAGCGCCACGTCGGATACCGGGGAGCTGTTTTTT.

The rearrangement joins TRBV21-1 to TRBJ1-2. TRBV21-1 is a documented pseudogene. The CDR3 has 15 amino acids. CDR3 in DNA: TGTGCCAGCGGCGGCAGGGTTCTAGCTGACTATGGCTACACCTTC. This translates into CASGGRVLADYGYTF.

In this sample, this clone turned up a few times. The rearrangement uses TRBV11-2 and TRBJ2-3; no clear D gene. This CDR3 is 12 amino acids long. V lost 3 bases and J 2 bases, leaving 3 bases between the germline ends. The germline CDR1 and CDR2 sequences are SGHAT and FQNNGV. CDR3 amino acids: CASSLTTDTQYF. DNA for the CDR3: TGTGCCAGCAGCTTGACCACAGATACGCAGTATTTT.

The V gene is TRBV5-6, the J gene TRBJ1-2; no clear D. The CDR3 spans 16 residues. Germline V gene lookup returns CDR1 SGHDT and CDR2 YYEEEE. V was shortened by 2 bases and J by 2 bases, with 16 bases between the two germline ends. For the CDR3, the DNA is TGTGCCAGCAGCTTAGTATCCGCAGGCATAAACTATGGCTACACCTTC. It is translated as CASSLVSAGINYGYTF.

The V and J genes are TRBV6-1 and TRBJ1-2; D gene unclear. Trimming left V 2 bases short and J 2 bases short, with 12 bases between. Per germline, CDR1 MNHNS and CDR2 SASEGT. The CDR3 is made up of 15 amino acids. The CDR3 loop is CASSESPLNNYGYTF. CDR3 nucleotides: TGTGCCAGCAGTGAAAGTCCCCTAAACAACTATGGCTACACCTTC.

The chain employs TRBV5-8 and TRBJ2-7; TRBD1 is a possible D gene (5 bases). Trimming took off 7 bases at V and 1 base at J, with 12 bases between the two ends. The CDR3 totals 13 residues. Germline loops: CDR1 SGHTS, CDR2 YDEGEE. CDR3 amino acids: CASAHRISYEQYF. CDR3 DNA sequence: TGTGCCAGCGCCCACAGGATTTCCTACGAGCAGTACTTC.

The chain links TRBV7-9 to TRBJ1-1; no reliable D call. CDR1 SEHNR and CDR2 FQNEAQ come from the germline V gene (reference sequence). This CDR3 has 15 residues. The germline V and J ends were trimmed by 0 bases and 2 bases, with 10 bases remaining between them. In nucleotides, the CDR3 is TGTGCCAGCAGCTTAGCGAGAACAGTAAACACTGAAGCTTTCTTT. Translation gives CASSLARTVNTEAFF.

The chain carries TRBV11-3 and TRBJ1-1; D uncertain. The CDR3 has 14 residues. V was trimmed by 1 base and J by 7 bases, leaving 13 bases between them. Germline CDR1 reads SGHNT; CDR2 reads YENEEA. The CDR3 protein is CASSLVSLASEAFF. The CDR3 nucleotides are TGTGCCAGCAGCTTAGTTTCTTTGGCGAGTGAAGCTTTCTTT.

This chain joins TRBV9 and TRBJ2-7; D might be TRBD2 (6 bases). CDR3 length equals 15 residues. V was clipped by 2 bases and J by 2 bases, with 14 bases between them. Germline lookup yields CDR1 SGDLS and CDR2 YYNGEE. CDR3 loop: CASSVSTGLPYEQYF. CDR3 sequence (DNA): TGTGCCAGCAGCGTTTCGACGGGACTCCCCTACGAGCAGTACTTC.

This CDR3 is CAWSDVGNTIYF. The CDR3 coding sequence is TGTGCCTGGAGTGACGTCGGAAACACCATATATTTT. The chain couples TRBV30 to TRBJ1-3; D not certain. There are 12 residues in the CDR3. Germline assignment: CDR1 GTSNPN and CDR2 SVGIG (reference sequence). V was shortened by 1 base and J by 4 bases, with 5 bases between the two germline ends.

CDR3 sequence (DNA): TGTGCCAGCAGCTTGGGGGACGCTATCTCTGGGGCCAACGTCCTGACTTTC. Translated, it gives CASSLGDAISGANVLTF. The chain links TRBV5-4 to TRBJ2-6; D may correspond to TRBD1 or TRBD2 (5 bases each). The CDR3 loop spans 17 amino acids. The V end lost 0 bases, the J end lost 0 bases, and 10 bases lay between the germline ends. Germline assignment: CDR1 SGHNT and CDR2 YYREEE (reference sequence).

The chain carries TRBV7-9 and TRBJ1-5; D is possibly TRBD1 (5 bases). Germline V CDR1 and CDR2: SEHNR, FQNEAQ (reference sequence). The CDR3 has 13 amino acids. The V and J ends lost 4 bases and 5 bases respectively, with 9 bases between them. Written as DNA, the CDR3 is TGTGCCAGCAGCTCTAGGGACCATCAGCCCCAGCATTTT. Its protein is CASSSRDHQPQHF.